This T cell receptor beta chain was identified in a study of T cells after yellow fever vaccination. TCRdb used MiXCR to reprocess the 5' RACE reads, holding one entry per CDR3 protein. Counted here are some 400,000 distinct CDR3 sequences, 18% occurring once; the ten biggest clones make up 15% to 20%. The ends were cut back, 0 bases at V and 4 bases at J, with 12 bases in the middle. Germline V lookup: CDR1 MNHEY, CDR2 SVGAGI. This CDR3 has 15 residues. The source is a man between 18 and 29 years old who received the YFV17D yellow fever vaccine. The V call is TRBV6-5, the J call TRBJ1-1; D is unclear. This specimen was PBMCs, taken before the yellow fever booster vaccination. The CDR3 DNA follows: TGTGCCAGCAGTTACTCGGCGGGGTTGGGCACTGAAGCTTTCTTT. It codes for CASSYSAGLGTEAFF.